A selection of T cell receptor beta chains follows, all from one sample in a study of T cell therapy after organ transplantation. These receptors lack a known antigen. Here immunoSEQ multiplex PCR was the method, and the copy in TCRdb shows in-frame clones only, minus some. The sample has 20,000 or so clones, roughly 84% seen once; the top ten hold 36%. Sequencing was performed on CD8+ T cells from blood, taken after autologous CMV-specific T cell therapy. The source is a human patient who had received a solid organ transplant and had CMV disease. T cells may partly derive from the graft donor. The CDR3 runs from the conserved cysteine through the conserved F or W. D genes are given only for firm matches. Size tells how often a clone was seen (once, few, many) or the class of an expanded clone, and some rows leave it out.

>TRBJ2-1|TRBV27|NA|NA
CASSTVGTGTYNEQFF
TGTGCCAGCAGTACGGTCGGGACCGGGACCTACAATGAGCAGTTCTTC
>TRBJ2-1|TRBV9|NA|NA
CASSVQGFDEQFF
TGTGCCAGCAGCGTGCAGGGGTTTGATGAGCAGTTCTTC
>TRBJ2-7|TRBV30|NA|NA
CAWSVSFNRAYEQYF
TGTGCCTGGAGTGTAAGTTTTAACAGGGCCTACGAGCAGTACTTC
>TRBJ2-1|TRBV23-1|NA|NA
CASSHVPWKAGSYNEQFF
TGCGCCAGCAGTCATGTCCCCTGGAAAGCGGGCAGTTACAATGAGCAGTTCTTC
>TRBJ1-2|TRBV5-6|NA|NA
CASSLGDTIGNYGYTF
TGTGCCAGCAGCTTGGGGGACACCATAGGTAACTATGGCTACACCTTC
>TRBJ2-3|TRBV6-4|few|NA
CASSDRETDTQYF
TGTGCCAGCAGTGACAGGGAGACAGATACGCAGTATTTT
>TRBJ1-6|TRBV7-9|NA|NA
CASSLGGPASSYNSPLHF
TGTGCCAGCAGCTTAGGCGGCCCCGCGAGCTCCTATAATTCACCCCTCCACTTT
>TRBJ2-3|TRBV27|NA|NA
CASSFGYVTDTQYF
TGTGCCAGCAGTTTCGGCTACGTCACAGATACGCAGTATTTT
>TRBJ2-7|TRBV4-3|NA|TRBD1
CASSQDWDRGRYEQYF
TGCGCCAGCAGCCAAGATTGGGACAGGGGGCGGTACGAGCAGTACTTC
>TRBJ2-5|TRBV5-1|NA|TRBD1
CASSVGQGWVETQYF
TGCGCCAGCAGCGTAGGACAGGGGTGGGTTGAGACCCAGTACTTC
>TRBJ1-1|TRBV6-5|few|NA
CAVGRTVNEAFF
TGTGCCGTCGGCCGGACAGTAAATGAAGCTTTCTTT
>TRBJ2-3|TRBV27|NA|TRBD1
CASSRTGMPDTQYF
TGTGCCAGCAGCCGGACAGGGATGCCAGATACGCAGTATTTT
>TRBJ2-1|TRBV27|medium-sized|TRBD2
CASVSGSSYNEQFF
TGTGCCAGCGTTAGCGGGAGCTCCTACAATGAGCAGTTCTTC
>TRBJ1-1|TRBV9|NA|TRBD1
CASSVEQGSEAFF
TGTGCCAGCAGCGTAGAACAGGGGTCTGAAGCTTTCTTT
>TRBJ2-2|TRBV15|NA|NA
CATWNELPGELFF
TGTGCCACCTGGAATGAGTTACCCGGGGAGCTGTTTTTT
>TRBJ1-4|TRBV19|NA|NA
CASSPLQGPNEKLFF
TGTGCCAGTAGTCCCCTCCAGGGGCCTAATGAAAAACTGTTTTTT
>TRBJ2-7|TRBV7-2|NA|NA
CATQEIPGSYEQYF
TGTGCCACCCAAGAGATACCAGGTTCCTACGAGCAGTACTTC
>TRBJ1-5|TRBV27|NA|NA
CASSVAWSQPQHF
TGTGCCAGCAGTGTAGCTTGGAGTCAGCCCCAGCATTTT
>TRBJ2-6|TRBV4-3|few|TRBD1
CASSQTGGSGANVLTF
TGCGCCAGCAGCCAGACAGGGGGCTCTGGGGCCAACGTCCTGACTTTC
>TRBJ2-1|TRBV7-9|NA|TRBD2
CASSSTSGSYNEQFF
TGTGCCAGCAGCTCGACTAGCGGCTCCTACAATGAGCAGTTCTTC
>TRBJ2-1|TRBV28|NA|NA
CASSLESSYNEQFF
TGTGCCAGCAGTTTGGAGAGCTCCTACAATGAGCAGTTCTTC
>TRBJ1-2|TRBV28|NA|NA
CASSFELTADYGYTF
TGTGCCAGCAGTTTCGAATTGACAGCAGACTATGGCTACACCTTC
>TRBJ2-1|TRBV6-4|medium-sized|NA
CASSPTGYNEQFF
TGTGCCAGCAGCCCAACAGGGTACAATGAGCAGTTCTTC
>TRBJ2-7|TRBV6-6|NA|TRBD1
CASSYSIVGTGDEQYF
TGTGCCAGCAGTTACTCGATTGTAGGGACAGGGGACGAGCAGTACTTC
>TRBJ2-5|TRBV4-1|once|TRBD1
CASSREDRGAETQYF
TGCGCCAGCAGCAGAGAGGACAGGGGCGCCGAGACCCAGTACTTC
>TRBJ1-5|TRBV19|NA|NA
CASRVTVTEPQHF
TGTGCCAGTAGGGTGACGGTGACGGAGCCCCAGCATTTT
>TRBJ1-1|TRBV6-5|NA|NA
CASSYRWAGEAFF
TGTGCCAGCAGTTACAGGTGGGCGGGTGAAGCTTTCTTT
>TRBJ2-7|TRBV7-9|NA|NA
CASSPPVGAYEQYF
TGTGCCAGCAGCCCACCTGTTGGGGCCTACGAGCAGTACTTC
>TRBJ2-2|TRBV10-3|NA|NA
CAISAPPADELFF
TGTGCCATCAGTGCCCCCCCGGCGGACGAGCTGTTTTTT
>TRBJ2-4|TRBV28|NA|NA
CASTYAGHAKNIQYF
TGTGCCAGCACCTACGCGGGGCACGCCAAAAACATTCAGTACTTC
>TRBJ2-2|TRBV6-4|large|TRBD1
CASSDGQGAGELFF
TGTGCCAGCAGTGACGGACAGGGGGCCGGGGAGCTGTTTTTT
>TRBJ2-7|TRBV6-1|NA|NA
CASSLLVREQYF
TGTGCCAGCAGCCTCCTTGTCCGCGAGCAGTACTTC
>TRBJ1-1|TRBV5-4|NA|NA
CASSPTGMNTEAFF
TGTGCCAGCAGCCCCACGGGGATGAACACTGAAGCTTTCTTT
>TRBJ1-1|TRBV6-5|NA|NA
CASSYAQGHTEAFF
TGTGCCAGCAGTTACGCCCAGGGGCACACTGAAGCTTTCTTT
>TRBJ1-1|TRBV19|NA|NA
CASSIDRGELAFF
TGTGCCAGTAGTATAGATCGGGGGGAGCTGGCTTTCTTT
>TRBJ2-1|TRBV6-4|medium-sized|TRBD2
CASSDSTSGSNEQFF
TGTGCCAGCAGTGACTCGACTAGCGGGAGCAATGAGCAGTTCTTC
>TRBJ2-3|TRBV9|NA|NA
CASSVAMGVADTQYF
TGTGCCAGCAGCGTGGCAATGGGAGTCGCAGATACGCAGTATTTT
>TRBJ2-5|TRBV7-6|NA|NA
CASSLLGVATQYF
TGTGCCAGCAGCTTATTAGGGGTGGCGACCCAGTACTTC
>TRBJ2-3|TRBV4-1|once|NA
CASSQGVPGSTDTQYF
TGCGCCAGCAGCCAAGGGGTACCCGGGAGCACAGATACGCAGTATTTT
>TRBJ2-4|TRBV18|once|NA
CASSALGAENIQYF
TGTGCCAGCTCGGCCCTCGGGGCGGAAAACATTCAGTACTTC
>TRBJ2-5|TRBV25-1|NA|NA
CASSEYLLPETQYF
TGTGCCAGCAGTGAATACCTCTTACCGGAGACCCAGTACTTC
>TRBJ1-1|TRBV20-1|NA|NA
CSAKRTEAFF
TGCAGTGCAAAGAGGACTGAAGCTTTCTTT
>TRBJ1-5|TRBV19|once|TRBD1
CASSMNRGRYQPQHF
TGTGCCAGTAGTATGAACAGGGGGAGGTATCAGCCCCAGCATTTT
>TRBJ2-3|TRBV7-6|NA|NA
CASSPSEGSGQYF
TGTGCCAGCAGTCCATCCGAGGGGTCTGGGCAGTATTTT
>TRBJ1-1|TRBV12-5|NA|NA
CASGLAIVTRNTEAFF
TGTGCTAGTGGTTTGGCCATTGTTACGAGGAACACTGAAGCTTTCTTT
>TRBJ2-3|TRBV27|NA|TRBD2
CASSPPSGWVTDTQYF
TGTGCCAGCAGTCCCCCTAGCGGCTGGGTCACAGATACGCAGTATTTT
>TRBJ2-7|TRBV30|NA|TRBD2
CAWSTPPGLAGGTPLYEQYF
TGTGCCTGGAGTACGCCGCCGGGACTAGCGGGGGGCACTCCACTCTACGAGCAGTACTTC